These 24 T cell receptor beta chains were all obtained from the same sample, sequenced in a study of T cells in women clearing cervical HPV infection. Produced via immunoSEQ multiplex PCR; TCRdb's table is partial and in-frame only. The sample spans under 35,000 clones; the ten largest clones claim around 19%. The sequenced sample was blood buffy coat. The receptor set was obtained from a woman between 18 and 70 years old with a cervical HPV16 infection that either progressed to CIN3+ or cleared (not recorded which).

Concerning this clone itself: The read terminates 3 residues ahead of where the CDR3 ends, so the germline J gene completes it. The V call is TRBV5-1, the J call TRBJ2-7; D is ambiguous. The V end lost 0 bases, the J end lost 6 bases, and 10 bases lay between the germline ends. This CDR3 region has 13 residues. Germline CDR1 is SGHRS and CDR2 is YFSETQ. CDR3 residues: CASSLDPGTEQYF. The CDR3 bases that were read are TGCGCCAGCAGCTTGGACCCAGGAACCGAG.

A note on this clone: The CDR3 end is not reached by the read, which stops 3 residues before it; the germline J gene fills it in. The chain combines TRBV5-1 with TRBJ2-3, with D possibly matching TRBD1 (6 bases). CDR1 and CDR2 from the germline V gene are SGHRS and YFSETQ. CDR3 size: 14 residues. The covered CDR3 bases are TGCGCCAGCAGCTTCGGACAGCCAGGGAACACG. Translated: CASSFGQPGNT. In full, the CDR3 is CASSFGQPGNTQYF. The variable domain in full, with the rest retrieved from reference TRBV5-1 and TRBJ2-3, is KAGVTQTPRYLIKTRGQQVTLSCSPISGHRSVSWYQQTPGQGLQFLFEYFSETQRNKGNFPGRFSGRQFSNSRSEMNVSTLELGDSALYLCASSFGQPGNTQYFGPGTRLTVL.

Details on this clone: The read falls 3 residues short of the CDR3 end, and the missing part is taken from the germline J gene. The V and J genes are TRBV30 and TRBJ2-7; weak D call: TRBD1 (6 bases). CDR3 length equals 15 residues. CDR1 and CDR2 from the germline V gene are GTSNPN and SVGIG (reference sequence). V lost 0 bases to trimming and J lost 5 bases, with 17 bases between them. CDR3 DNA, as far as it was read: TGTGCCTGGAGTGTTTCGTGGGGGCCCAGAAACGAG. Translation: CAWSVSWGPRNE. The entire CDR3 protein is CAWSVSWGPRNEQYF.

As concerns this clone: With the read ending 3 residues before the CDR3 end, the germline J gene is used to fill in that end. The chain carries TRBV20-1 and TRBJ2-7; TRBD2 matches 7 bases. With 6 bases clipped from V and 3 bases from J, the junction kept 11 bases outside the gene matches. Germline values: CDR1 DFQATT, CDR2 SNEGSKA (reference sequence). The CDR3 contains 14 residues. Here the CDR3 reads CSARRLADSYEQYF. The part of the CDR3 DNA that was read is TGCAGTGCCCGGAGGCTAGCGGATAGCTACGAG.

A word on this clone: Read sequence stops 3 residues before the CDR3 end, and the germline J gene provides the missing end. The V and J genes are TRBV30 and TRBJ2-3; no firm D call. Germline-derived CDR1 and CDR2 are GTSNPN and SVGIG (reference sequence). The CDR3 extends over 13 amino acids. The part of the CDR3 DNA that was read is TGTGCCTGGAGTGAACAGAACAATCAGCCG. Protein: CAWSEQNNQP. The complete CDR3 sequence is CAWSEQNNQPQYF.

To note about this clone: The sequenced fragment ends 3 residues before the CDR3 boundary, so the rest is inferred from the germline J gene. The gene calls are TRBV6-1 and TRBJ2-1; 9 bases fit TRBD1. With V trimmed by 4 bases and J by 8 bases, 6 bases remained unmatched. The CDR3 extends over 14 amino acids. CDR1 is MNHNS and CDR2 is SASEGT in the germline V gene. CDR3 DNA, as far as it was read: TGTGCCAGCAGTGGGGGGACAGGGTGGGATGAG. It specifies CASSGGTGWDE. The full CDR3 protein is CASSGGTGWDEQFF.

In regard to this clone: The read terminates 3 residues before the CDR3 end, so the remaining end is supplied by the germline J gene. V is TRBV5-8 and J is TRBJ1-5; no reliable D call. Per germline, CDR1 SGHTS and CDR2 YDEGEE. Trimming left V 3 bases short and J 6 bases short, with 16 bases between. The CDR3 is made up of 15 amino acids. Partial CDR3 DNA: TGTGCCAGCAGCTCCCGAGCGGGGATCGTTCAGCCC. Residues: CASSSRAGIVQP. The entire CDR3 is CASSSRAGIVQPQHF.

With regard to this clone: The read halts 3 residues ahead of the CDR3 end, with the missing end drawn from the germline J gene. The V call is TRBV19, the J call TRBJ1-2, with 7 bases lining up with TRBD1. CDR3 length: 14 residues. Per the germline V gene, CDR1 is LNHDA and CDR2 is SQIVND (reference sequence). CDR3 bases read: TGTGCCAGTGCGGCCGGGACAGCTACCTGGGGC. It yields the protein CASAAGTATWG. The full CDR3 protein reads CASAAGTATWGYTF.

As for this clone: The read ends 3 residues shy of where the CDR3 ends; the end is completed using the germline J gene. This chain connects TRBV20-1 to TRBJ2-5; TRBD2 matches at 7 bases. The CDR3 is 13 residues long. CDR1 and CDR2 (germline): DFQATT, SNEGSKA (reference sequence). Unmatched junction bases numbered 6, after V lost 3 bases and J lost 5 bases. The CDR3 bases that were read are TGCAGTGCTAGCGGGGGGTTCATGGAGACC. Amino acids: CSASGGFMET. The CDR3 as a whole reads CSASGGFMETQYF.

Turning to this clone: The read terminates 3 residues ahead of where the CDR3 ends, so the germline J gene completes it. The genes are TRBV20-1 and TRBJ2-1; D is possibly TRBD1 or TRBD2 (5 bases each). The CDR3 covers 14 residues. CDR1 is DFQATT and CDR2 is SNEGSKA in the germline V gene (reference sequence). V lost 5 bases, J lost 9 bases, and 20 bases lay in between. The CDR3 sequence: CSARQHRGVGEQFF. The part of the CDR3 DNA that was read is TGCAGTGCTCGCCAACATCGAGGGGTGGGTGAG.

As for this clone: The read ends 3 residues early relative to the CDR3; the germline J gene fills the gap. The J gene is TRBJ1-1, the V gene TRBV11-2; 9 bases match TRBD1. This CDR3 is built from 14 residues. Germline V CDR1 and CDR2: SGHAT, FQNNGV. Trimming took 2 bases from V and 3 from J; bases not matched to a gene: 1. This chain's CDR3 is CASSLRQGDTEAFF. The DNA read from the CDR3 is TGTGCCAGCAGCTTAAGACAGGGGGACACTGAA.

Concerning this clone: With the read ending 3 residues before the CDR3 end, the germline J gene is used to fill in that end. This sequence joins TRBV2 and TRBJ2-2, with TRBD1 as a possible D gene (6 bases). Germline assignment: CDR1 SNHLY and CDR2 FYNNEI. The ends were cut back, 6 bases at V and 6 bases at J, with 11 bases in the middle. This CDR3 is 13 amino acids long. The CDR3 loop is CASSEQGSGELFF. CDR3 DNA, as far as it was read: TGTGCCAGCAGCGAACAGGGATCCGGGGAG.

On this clone: The read stops 3 residues short of the end of the CDR3; the missing end is completed from the germline J gene. This chain links TRBV19 with TRBJ1-2; D is unresolved. This CDR3 is 20 amino acids long. The germline CDR1 and CDR2 sequences are LNHDA and SQIVND (reference sequence). The CDR3 spells CASNAVRTDTSTLCAYDYTF. The sequenced part of the CDR3 DNA is TGTGCCAGTAATGCGGTCAGGACGGATACTAGTACCCTTTGCGCCTACGAC.

On this clone: The sequence runs out 3 residues before the end of the CDR3; the remainder is reconstructed from the germline J gene. This chain uses TRBV11-2 with TRBJ2-7; D gene ambiguous. Trimming pared 6 bases from V and 3 bases from J, leaving 18 bases between. The germline V gene encodes CDR1 SGHAT and CDR2 FQNNGV. The CDR3 sequence is 15 residues long. The CDR3 bases that were read are TGTGCCAGCAGTATTAATAGACCTCCAGGCTACGAG. Its protein is CASSINRPPGYE. The entire CDR3 protein is CASSINRPPGYEQYF.

About this clone: The missing CDR3 end, 3 residues past where the read stops, is filled in from the germline J gene. The gene calls are TRBV18 and TRBJ2-2; 10 nucleotides match TRBD1. Germline CDR1 KGHSH, CDR2 LQKENI. The CDR3 spans 16 residues. The covered CDR3 bases are TGTGCCAGCTCACCACCGGGACAGGGGCCTAATTCACCG. It translates to CASSPPGQGPNSP. Given in full, the CDR3 is CASSPPGQGPNSPLFF.

As concerns this clone: The read is 3 residues too short to cover the CDR3 end, so that end is filled in from the germline J gene. This sequence joins TRBV7-3 and TRBJ2-1, with 10 bases identical to TRBD1. Per the germline V gene, CDR1 is SGHTA and CDR2 is FQGTGA. V was clipped by 1 base and J by 9 bases; unmatched bases: 9. The CDR3 extends over 16 amino acids. This CDR3 is CASSLRGTGDRSEQFF. The covered CDR3 bases are TGTGCCAGCAGCTTAAGGGGGACAGGGGATCGTAGTGAG.

About this clone itself: The DNA ends 3 residues before the CDR3 does, and the rest of the CDR3 is filled in from the germline J gene. The chain is built from TRBV30 and TRBJ2-1; TRBD2 matches 9 bases. V trimming: 5 bases; J trimming: 5 bases; junction bases outside the gene matches: 10. The CDR3 loop spans 15 amino acids. Per germline, CDR1 GTSNPN and CDR2 SVGIG (reference sequence). The sequenced CDR3 bases are TGTGCCTGGGGGGGTTATAGCGGGAGTCACAATGAG. The encoded protein is CAWGGYSGSHNE. The entire CDR3 protein reads CAWGGYSGSHNEQFF.

Remarks on this clone: The read is 3 residues too short to cover the CDR3 end, so that end is filled in from the germline J gene. The chain links TRBV6-2 or TRBV6-3 to TRBJ1-6, with D perhaps TRBD1 (5 bases). The V end was cut by 6 bases, the J end by 7 bases, with 16 bases between. Germline lookup yields CDR1 MNHEY and CDR2 SVGEGT. The CDR3 has 15 residues. This CDR3 is CASSFQGGQNSPLHF. Partial CDR3 DNA: TGTGCCAGCAGCTTTCAAGGAGGACAAAATTCACCC.

With regard to this clone: The read ends 3 residues shy of where the CDR3 ends; the end is completed using the germline J gene. This chain uses TRBV7-3 with TRBJ2-3; 7 positions agree with TRBD2. Germline assignment: CDR1 SGHTA and CDR2 FQGTGA. This CDR3 contains 15 residues. Here the CDR3 reads CASSPSGGSAETQYF. The sequenced part of the CDR3 DNA is TGTGCCAGCAGCCCCTCAGGCGGGAGTGCGGAGACG.

On this clone: From the germline J gene comes the end of the CDR3, since the read stops 3 residues before it. The chain couples TRBV20-1 to TRBJ2-1; a weak D match, TRBD1 (5 bases). The CDR3 loop spans 13 amino acids. Germline-derived CDR1 and CDR2 are DFQATT and SNEGSKA (reference sequence). Deletions cut 5 bases from V and 6 bases from J, with 14 bases between. CDR3 protein: CSAPGRGANEQFF. CDR3 bases read: TGCAGTGCTCCGGGCCGTGGGGCCAATGAG.

Turning to this clone: Coverage ceases 3 residues before the CDR3 finishes, and the germline J gene fills in the end. The gene calls are TRBV2 and TRBJ2-1, with 9 bases that match TRBD2. CDR3 length: 15 amino acids. J was trimmed by 5 bases and V by 7 bases; bases with no gene match: 9. The germline V gene has CDR1 SNHLY and CDR2 FYNNEI. The CDR3 protein is CASNLAGLANNEQFF. CDR3 DNA, as far as it was read: TGTGCCAGCAACCTAGCGGGGCTGGCCAACAATGAG.

As to this clone: The germline gene is not matched at one end of the junction; a read error may be the cause. The sequence runs out 3 residues before the end of the CDR3; the remainder is reconstructed from the germline J gene. The chain uses TRBV18 and TRBJ1-2, with D possibly TRBD1 on 6 matching bases. There are 16 residues in the CDR3. CDR1 and CDR2 (germline): KGHSH, LQKENI. This CDR3 reads CASSPRPPTGPLDYTF. The CDR3 DNA, read in part, is TGTGCCAGCTCGCCACGCCCCCCTACAGGGCCCTTGGAC.

CDR3 in amino acids: CSASGTAESTDTQYF. The DNA read from the CDR3 is TGCAGTGCTAGTGGTACGGCGGAGAGCACAGATACG. The chain carries TRBV20-1 and TRBJ2-3, with D unresolved. Read data end 3 residues before the CDR3 end; the end is taken from the germline J gene. V gave up 3 bases and J gave up 0 bases, with 13 bases separating them. Per germline, CDR1 DFQATT and CDR2 SNEGSKA (reference sequence). CDR3 length equals 15 residues.

As regards this clone: The read ends 3 residues early relative to the CDR3; the germline J gene fills the gap. V is TRBV11-3 and J is TRBJ2-5; 8 nucleotides align to TRBD1. With V trimmed by 5 bases and J by 5 bases, 10 bases remained unmatched. Germline-derived CDR1 and CDR2 are SGHNT and YENEEA. There are 15 residues in the CDR3. Incomplete CDR3 DNA: TGTGCCAGCAGCAAATACAGGGGGGAATGGGAGACC. Translating gives CASSKYRGEWET. The whole CDR3 region reads CASSKYRGEWETQYF.